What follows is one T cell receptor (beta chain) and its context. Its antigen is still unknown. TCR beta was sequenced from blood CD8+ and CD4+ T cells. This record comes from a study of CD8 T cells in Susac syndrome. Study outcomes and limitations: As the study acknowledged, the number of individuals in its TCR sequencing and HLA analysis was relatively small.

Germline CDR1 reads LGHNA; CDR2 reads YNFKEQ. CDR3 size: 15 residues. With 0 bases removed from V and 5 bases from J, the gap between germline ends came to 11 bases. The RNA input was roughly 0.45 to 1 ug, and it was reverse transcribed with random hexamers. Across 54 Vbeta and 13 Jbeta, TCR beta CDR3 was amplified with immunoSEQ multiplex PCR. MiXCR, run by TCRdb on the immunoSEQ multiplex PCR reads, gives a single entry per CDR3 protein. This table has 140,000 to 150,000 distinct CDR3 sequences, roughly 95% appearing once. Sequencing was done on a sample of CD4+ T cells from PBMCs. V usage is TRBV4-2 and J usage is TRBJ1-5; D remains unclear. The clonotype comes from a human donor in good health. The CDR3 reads CASSQDGSRDQPQHF. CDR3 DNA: TGTGCCAGCAGCCAAGATGGGAGTCGGGATCAGCCCCAGCATTTT.